Listed below are T cell receptor beta chains from one sample, sequenced in a study of cytomegalovirus exposure and HLA in healthy donors. Repertoires were generated with immunoSEQ multiplex PCR, while TCRdb's copy carries only in-frame clones and drops some. Of about 210,000 clones listed, 82% are singletons. The source material was PBMCs. The receptors were sampled from a man in his forties or fifties in good health and CMV-seropositive. Each CDR3 is given with its conserved first and last residue. A D gene is named only where the DNA matches it firmly. Size tells how often a clone was seen (once, few, many) or the class of an expanded clone, and some rows leave it out.

TGCGCCAGCAGCCCCGGGGGTCAGAGCTCCTACAATGAGCAGTTCTTC	CASSPGGQSSYNEQFF	TRBV5-1	TRBJ2-1	.	.
TGTGCCAGCAGCTTCCGACTAGCGGGAGGGCCAAATGAGCAGTTCTTC	CASSFRLAGGPNEQFF	TRBV5-4	TRBJ2-1	.	TRBD2
TGTGCCAGCAGTGCGGGGGTCACAGATACGCAGTATTTT	CASSAGVTDTQYF	TRBV25-1	TRBJ2-3	.	.
TGTGCCAGCAGCTCCGGGACATTTGCGGCTAATGAAAAACTGTTTTTT	CASSSGTFAANEKLFF	TRBV7-8	TRBJ1-4	few	.
TGTGCCAGCAGCTCGACCGGGAGCGTAGAGACCCAGTACTTC	CASSSTGSVETQYF	TRBV7-3	TRBJ2-5	.	.
TGTGCCAGCAGTGAACAGGGAGGTAGCAATCAGCCCCAGCATTTT	CASSEQGGSNQPQHF	TRBV6-1	TRBJ1-5	many	.
TGTGCCAGCCTACTCCGAGGCCCCCGAAACACTGAAGCTTTCTTT	CASLLRGPRNTEAFF	TRBV27	TRBJ1-1	.	.
TGTGCCATCAGTGAGTCAACGGGTTACCGCCGTGAGCAGTTCTTC	CAISESTGYRREQFF	TRBV10-3	TRBJ2-1	once	.
TGCAGCGTTGAAGTCCAGGGGTCGCGGGAGCAGTTCTTC	CSVEVQGSREQFF	TRBV29-1	TRBJ2-1	.	.
TGTGCCAGCAGCGGCAGTCTAGCGGAGTACAATGAGCAGTTCTTC	CASSGSLAEYNEQFF	TRBV9	TRBJ2-1	.	TRBD2
TGTGCCAGCAGTGATCGGGGGGCAGGGCAGCCCCAGCATTTT	CASSDRGAGQPQHF	TRBV25-1	TRBJ1-5	.	.
TGTGCCAGCAGTGAAACCCCAGGGTTTGACTATGGCTACACCTTC	CASSETPGFDYGYTF	TRBV25-1	TRBJ1-2	.	.
TGTGCCAGCAGTTCGGGACAGGTTTGGGGCAATCAGCCCCAGCATTTT	CASSSGQVWGNQPQHF	TRBV6-5	TRBJ1-5	.	TRBD1
TGCAGCGTTATACGGGACAGAGGAGAGCAGTACTTC	CSVIRDRGEQYF	TRBV29-1	TRBJ2-7	.	TRBD1
TGCAGCGTTGGGGGACAGGGACGCACCGGGGAGCTGTTTTTT	CSVGGQGRTGELFF	TRBV29-1	TRBJ2-2	.	TRBD1
TGTGCCAGCAACGGGGGACAGGGCCGAAACACCATATATTTT	CASNGGQGRNTIYF	TRBV11-2	TRBJ1-3	.	TRBD1
TGTGCCTGGGCAGGAACCGAAGCTTTCTTT	CAWAGTEAFF	TRBV30	TRBJ1-1	.	.
TGTGCCAGCAGCTTGGGACAGCCTAATGAAAAACTGTTTTTT	CASSLGQPNEKLFF	TRBV5-6	TRBJ1-4	.	.
TGTGCCAGCAGTCCCGAACCCCAGAACGGCTACACCTTC	CASSPEPQNGYTF	TRBV27	TRBJ1-2	.	.
TGTGCCAGCAGTGACGGGACAGGGGGTTCGTACGGCAATCAGCCCCAGCATTTT	CASSDGTGGSYGNQPQHF	TRBV6-1	TRBJ1-5	.	TRBD1
TGTGCCAGCAGCTCTCGACAGGGTTTATCACCCCTCCACTTT	CASSSRQGLSPLHF	TRBV9	TRBJ1-6	.	TRBD1
TGCAGCGCCAGGCACCAGGTCGACTATGGCTACACCTTC	CSARHQVDYGYTF	TRBV29-1	TRBJ1-2	.	.
TGTGCCAGCAGCGCGGACCTACAGGGTTACGCGAACACCGGGGAGCTGTTTTTT	CASSADLQGYANTGELFF	TRBV9	TRBJ2-2	.	.
TGCGCCAGCAGCTTGGCCCAGGGTTCGGGTGATGGCTACACCTTC	CASSLAQGSGDGYTF	TRBV5-1	TRBJ1-2	.	.
TGTGCCAGCAGTGAATGGGGGGGCCGCGGCACTGAAGCTTTCTTT	CASSEWGGRGTEAFF	TRBV6-1	TRBJ1-1	.	.
TGTGCCTGGATGGCAGGGAGGACTGAAGCTTTCTTT	CAWMAGRTEAFF	TRBV30	TRBJ1-1	.	.
TGTGCCAGCAGTTACTACAGGGTCACTGAAGCTTTCTTT	CASSYYRVTEAFF	TRBV6-5	TRBJ1-1	.	.
TGTGCCTGGAGTGGGATCGGTGAGGCGAACACTGAAGCTTTCTTT	CAWSGIGEANTEAFF	TRBV30	TRBJ1-1	.	.
TGTGCCATCAGTGAGAGGGGGGGCGAACCCAACATTCAGTACTTC	CAISERGGEPNIQYF	TRBV10-3	TRBJ2-4	.	.
TGTGCCAGCAAACTGACAGGGGGCTGGGAAGAGACCCAGTACTTC	CASKLTGGWEETQYF	TRBV6-6	TRBJ2-5	once	TRBD1
TGTGCCACCGTCGCATCGGGGTTGGACCAAGCTTTCTTT	CATVASGLDQAFF	TRBV6-5	TRBJ1-1	.	.
TGTGCCAGTAGGCGGAGAGCGGTCAGCTCCTACAATGAGCAGTTCTTC	CASRRRAVSSYNEQFF	TRBV19	TRBJ2-1	.	.
TGTGCCAGCAGCTCGACAGGGACAGATACGCAGTATTTT	CASSSTGTDTQYF	TRBV11-2	TRBJ2-3	.	TRBD1
TGTGCCAGCAGCTCCTTCCGAGACAGGGCTTCTTATAGCTATGGCTACACCTTC	CASSSFRDRASYSYGYTF	TRBV11-2	TRBJ1-2	once	TRBD1
TGTGCCAGCAGTGATACACAGGGTAAGGGGCAGTTCTTC	CASSDTQGKGQFF	TRBV25-1	TRBJ2-1	few	.
TGCGCCAGCAGCCCGGGCCTCAGGACAGGGCGACTTTTGGAGTTTGAAGCTTTCTTT	CASSPGLRTGRLLEFEAFF	TRBV5-1	TRBJ1-1	.	TRBD1
TGTGCCAGTACCCGAGGGGGGGAGTACTATGGCTACACCTTC	CASTRGGEYYGYTF	TRBV19	TRBJ1-2	once	.